The clone carrying this TCR beta chain was seen more than once but under ten times. The entry originates in a study of T cells after posttransplantation cyclophosphamide. The CDR3 has 16 residues. Germline V gives CDR1 MDHEN, CDR2 SYDVKM. V lost 5 bases and J lost 6; bases outside the gene matches: 10. Using immunoSEQ multiplex PCR, the repertoire was profiled, and TCRdb retains in-frame clones only, with some absent. This sample has 30,000 to 45,000 clones, each found more than once. The clonotype originates from a girl aged 5-17 years in good health, CMV-negative, and a related stem cell transplant donor. The gene calls are TRBV28 and TRBJ2-7, with 13 bases identical to TRBD2. Sequences were obtained from PBMCs. CDR3 protein: CASSTTSGRARPEQYF. The CDR3 DNA sequence: TGTGCCAGCAGTACAACTAGCGGGAGGGCAAGGCCCGAGCAGTACTTC. The whole variable domain, filled in from reference TRBV28 and TRBJ2-7, reads DVKVTQSSRYLVKRTGEKVFLECVQDMDHENMFWYRQDPGLGLRLIYFSYDVKMKEKGDIPEGYSVSREKKERFSLILESASTNQTSMYLCASSTTSGRARPEQYFGPGTRLTVT.